The 31 T cell receptor beta chains reported below all come from one sample, sequenced in a study of B cell selection in AIRE deficiency. Method: immunoSEQ multiplex PCR; TCRdb's copy keeps in-frame clones and lacks some. Among 20,000 to 30,000 clones listed, about 90% were seen once. Regulatory T cells were sorted as CD4+CD25hiCD127low/negative. The specimen was CD4+CD25+ Tregs sorted from PBMCs. All receptors come from a human donor in good health.

The chain joins TRBV28 to TRBJ2-2, with TRBD1 matching over 7 bases. The V gene's germline CDR1 is MDHEN and CDR2 SYDVKM. The CDR3 runs to 14 residues. The J segment lost 5 bases and the V segment lost 5 bases, leaving 5 bases of the junction unmatched. The CDR3 DNA reads TGTGCCAGCAGTAACAGGGGTAGGACCGGGGAGCTGTTTTTT. It translates to CASSNRGRTGELFF.

This clone was counted only a few times. V and J are TRBV20-1 and TRBJ1-1; D not certain. Between the trimmed V and J ends, which lost 0 bases and 1 base, there was a span of 0 bases. This CDR3 contains 11 residues. Germline V CDR1 and CDR2: DFQATT, SNEGSKA (reference sequence). DNA of the CDR3: TGCAGTGCTAGAGAGAACACTGAAGCTTTCTTT. It encodes CSARENTEAFF.

The CDR3 here is CASSYAPNEQFF. The DNA for the CDR3 is TGTGCCAGCAGTTACGCCCCAAATGAGCAGTTCTTC. The J gene is TRBJ2-1, the V gene TRBV6-5, with D uncertain. This CDR3 spans 12 amino acids. The V end was cut by 2 bases, the J end by 7 bases, with 6 bases between. In germline, CDR1 is MNHEY, CDR2 SVGAGI.

This sequence joins TRBV7-9 and TRBJ2-7; D possibly corresponds to TRBD1 (6 bases). The CDR3 extends over 13 amino acids. In germline, CDR1 is SEHNR, CDR2 FQNEAQ (reference sequence). With 5 bases removed from V and 3 bases from J, the gap between germline ends came to 11 bases. The CDR3 DNA reads as TGTGCCAGCAGCCCCGGACAGCTCTACGAGCAGTACTTC. This gives the protein CASSPGQLYEQYF.

The V and J genes are TRBV30 and TRBJ2-2; 7 bases line up with TRBD1. The germline V gene encodes CDR1 GTSNPN and CDR2 SVGIG (reference sequence). Trimming cost V 0 bases and J 2 bases; bases outside gene matches: 12. This CDR3 spans 18 amino acids. The CDR3: CAWSVGLYGTANTGELFF. In nucleotides, the CDR3 is TGTGCCTGGAGTGTTGGCCTCTACGGGACAGCCAACACCGGGGAGCTGTTTTTT. The full variable domain, completed using reference TRBV30 and TRBJ2-2, is SQTIHQWPATLVQPVGSPLSLECTVEGTSNPNLYWYRQAAGRGLQLLFYSVGIGQISSEVPQNLSASRPQDRQFILSSKKLLLSDSGFYLCAWSVGLYGTANTGELFFGEGSRLTVL.

V is TRBV5-3 and J is TRBJ2-7, with 12 bases matching TRBD1. TRBV5-3 is marked as an open reading frame, function uncertain. The V segment lost 0 bases and the J segment 9 bases; nucleotides outside the gene matches: 13. This CDR3 has 17 amino acids. The CDR3 DNA is TGTGCCAGAAGCTTGGTGGCCTCGGGACAGGGGGCGGAAGGGCAGTACTTC. Translation: CARSLVASGQGAEGQYF.

This clone has only one observation. The V gene is TRBV19, the J gene TRBJ1-6; 8 positions agree with TRBD1. With V trimmed by 5 bases and J by 6 bases, 3 bases remained unmatched. Germline CDR1 LNHDA, CDR2 SQIVND (reference sequence). The CDR3 consists of 14 residues. This CDR3 reads CASSQTGVNSPLHF. The CDR3 DNA reads TGTGCCAGTAGTCAGACAGGGGTTAATTCACCCCTCCACTTT.

This chain's CDR3 is CASSMVLGTGRTEAFF. Written as DNA, the CDR3 is TGTGCCAGTAGTATGGTTTTGGGGACAGGGAGAACTGAAGCTTTCTTT. The rearrangement links TRBV19 to TRBJ1-1, with 9 bases lining up with TRBD1. The CDR3 length is 16 residues. The trim removed 3 bases at V and 5 bases at J, leaving 10 bases unmatched. CDR1 is LNHDA, CDR2 SQIVND, per germline (reference sequence).

This clone was recorded once. The chain carries TRBV5-1 and TRBJ1-3, with D unresolved. CDR3 length equals 13 residues. Germline V gene lookup returns CDR1 SGHRS and CDR2 YFSETQ. The V end was cut by 3 bases, the J end by 4 bases, with 8 bases between. The CDR3 reads CASSSVGGNTIYF. Here the CDR3 DNA reads TGCGCCAGCAGCTCGGTCGGGGGAAACACCATATATTTT.

This clone was counted a few times. The J gene is TRBJ2-2, the V gene TRBV5-1; tentative D call: TRBD2 (6 bases). Germline V gene sequence: CDR1 SGHRS, CDR2 YFSETQ. With 4 bases removed from V and 1 base from J, the gap between germline ends came to 11 bases. CDR3 length: 15 amino acids. The CDR3 region has the DNA TGCGCCAGCAGCCCTGCGGGAAAGAACACCGGGGAGCTGTTTTTT. Its translation: CASSPAGKNTGELFF. Supplemented by reference TRBV5-1 and TRBJ2-2, the full variable domain reads KAGVTQTPRYLIKTRGQQVTLSCSPISGHRSVSWYQQTPGQGLQFLFEYFSETQRNKGNFPGRFSGRQFSNSRSEMNVSTLELGDSALYLCASSPAGKNTGELFFGEGSRLTVL.

The chain carries TRBV7-2 and TRBJ1-2; 8 bases map to TRBD1. CDR1 is SGHTA, CDR2 FQGNSA, per germline. The junction had 3 bases not matched to a gene; V was cut back by 3 bases and J by 3 bases. CDR3 length equals 14 residues. CDR3 sequence reads: CASSLTGVDYGYTF. The DNA of the CDR3 is TGTGCCAGCAGCTTGACAGGGGTCGACTATGGCTACACCTTC.

The V and J genes are TRBV6-6 and TRBJ2-7; the D call may be TRBD1 or TRBD2 (5 bases each). CDR3 length: 15 amino acids. V lost 4 bases to trimming and J lost 3 bases, with 16 bases between them. Germline V CDR1 and CDR2: MNHNY, SVGAGI (reference sequence). CDR3 region: CASSSLGTDRYEQYF. As DNA, the CDR3 is TGTGCCAGCAGTTCCCTCGGGACGGACCGCTACGAGCAGTACTTC.

The gene calls are TRBV6-9 and TRBJ1-3; D unresolved. This CDR3 region has 16 residues. V shed 7 bases and J shed 0 bases, with 16 bases lying between them. CDR1 and CDR2 (germline): MNHGY, SVAAGI. CDR3 DNA: TGTGCCAGCAACCTCCAGGAAACCCACTCTGGAAACACCATATATTTT. Translating it yields CASNLQETHSGNTIYF.

The chain combines TRBV6-1 with TRBJ2-1; D is perhaps TRBD1 (5 bases). V shed 5 bases and J shed 0 bases, with 11 bases lying between them. The CDR3 has 15 residues. From germline, CDR1 is MNHNS and CDR2 SASEGT. This chain's CDR3 is CASSQDDSSYNEQFF. The CDR3 DNA follows: TGTGCCAGCAGTCAAGATGACAGCTCCTACAATGAGCAGTTCTTC.

The rearrangement links TRBV28 to TRBJ2-7; perhaps TRBD1 as D (6 bases). V lost 2 bases to trimming and J lost 3 bases, with 11 bases between them. CDR3 length equals 14 residues. CDR1 is MDHEN, CDR2 SYDVKM, per germline. CDR3 sequence (DNA): TGTGCCAGCAGTTTAACAGGGCCGAACTACGAGCAGTACTTC. Encoded protein: CASSLTGPNYEQYF.

This clone was recorded a few times. The chain combines TRBV5-6 with TRBJ1-5; no reliable D call. Trimming took off 1 base at V and 4 bases at J, with 6 bases between the two ends. This CDR3 spans 13 amino acids. Germline V CDR1 and CDR2: SGHDT, YYEEEE. The CDR3 DNA is TGTGCCAGCAGCTTGTTTAGAAATCAGCCCCAGCATTTT. It codes for CASSLFRNQPQHF. The entire variable domain, with the rest obtained from reference TRBV5-6 and TRBJ1-5, is as follows: DAGVTQSPTHLIKTRGQQVTLRCSPKSGHDTVSWYQQALGQGPQFIFQYYEEEERQRGNFPDRFSGHQFPNYSSELNVNALLLGDSALYLCASSLFRNQPQHFGDGTRLSIL.

The count of this clone is one. The V and J genes are TRBV4-1 and TRBJ2-7; TRBD1 agrees at 8 bases. The junction had 9 bases not matched to a gene; V was cut back by 0 bases and J by 2 bases. The germline gives CDR1 MGHRA, CDR2 YSYEKL. The CDR3 contains 17 residues. The CDR3 is CASSQDYRTGSTYEQYF. In DNA, the CDR3 is TGCGCCAGCAGCCAAGATTATCGGACAGGGAGTACCTACGAGCAGTACTTC.

V and J are TRBV7-3 and TRBJ1-1; no reliable D call. Germline V gene data show CDR1 as SGHTA and CDR2 as FQGTGA. The CDR3 sequence is 13 residues long. The germline V and J ends were trimmed by 5 bases and 1 base, with 8 bases remaining between them. CDR3 protein: CASSPAGNTEAFF. The CDR3 nucleotides read TGTGCCAGCAGCCCCGCAGGGAACACTGAAGCTTTCTTT.

The CDR3 DNA reads as TGTGCCAGCAGCGACCGGACTAGCGGGGGGTACGAGCAGTACTTC. Protein sequence: CASSDRTSGGYEQYF. V usage is TRBV7-9 and J usage is TRBJ2-7; TRBD2 matches at 14 bases. This CDR3 has 15 amino acids. The V and J ends lost 5 bases and 4 bases, in that order; junction bases with no gene match: 4. Per the germline V gene, CDR1 is SEHNR and CDR2 is FQNEAQ (reference sequence). The full variable domain, its missing parts supplied by reference TRBV7-9 and TRBJ2-7, is DTGVSQNPRHKITKRGQNVTFRCDPISEHNRLYWYRQTLGQGPEFLTYFQNEAQLEKSRLLSDRFSAERPKGSFSTLEIQRTEQGDSAMYLCASSDRTSGGYEQYFGPGTRLTVT.

The V gene is TRBV18, the J gene TRBJ1-1; D possibly corresponds to TRBD1 (5 bases). With 5 bases removed from V and 1 base from J, the gap between germline ends came to 8 bases. The germline V gene has CDR1 KGHSH and CDR2 LQKENI. The CDR3 is 13 residues long. CDR3: CASSDSENTEAFF. DNA of the CDR3: TGTGCCAGCTCAGACAGCGAGAACACTGAAGCTTTCTTT.

This clone was found once. The chain links TRBV2 to TRBJ2-1; D is possibly TRBD1 or TRBD2 (6 bases each). The CDR3 loop spans 15 amino acids. V dropped 7 bases and J dropped 2 bases, with 15 bases sitting between them. Germline V CDR1 and CDR2: SNHLY, FYNNEI. CDR3: CASNGGGAAYNEQFF. The CDR3 DNA reads as TGTGCCAGCAATGGAGGGGGAGCCGCCTACAATGAGCAGTTCTTC.

CDR3 sequence: CASAPTGIISGANVLTF. Written as DNA, the CDR3 is TGTGCCAGTGCCCCTACAGGGATCATCTCTGGGGCCAACGTCCTGACTTTC. The chain joins TRBV19 to TRBJ2-6; a weak D match, TRBD1 (6 bases). The CDR3 has 17 residues. With 8 bases removed from V and 0 bases from J, the gap between germline ends came to 17 bases. Germline loops: CDR1 LNHDA, CDR2 SQIVND (reference sequence).

This chain joins TRBV7-2 and TRBJ1-3; a possible D gene is TRBD1 (6 bases). Trimming cost V 6 bases and J 8 bases, with 14 bases left between them. CDR3 size: 13 residues. The germline V gene encodes CDR1 SGHTA and CDR2 FQGNSA. The CDR3 coding sequence is TGTGCCAGCAGTCGGCGGGGGGCAGACACCATATATTTT. This sequence encodes CASSRRGADTIYF.

In this sample, this clone turned up once. CDR3 sequence reads: CASSSTVNSPLHF. CDR3 sequence (DNA): TGCGCCAGCAGTAGCACAGTCAATTCACCCCTCCACTTT. This chain joins TRBV10-2 and TRBJ1-6; unclear D gene. The V and J ends lost 5 bases and 7 bases respectively, with 9 bases between them. This CDR3 contains 13 residues. Germline CDR1 and CDR2: WSHSY and SAAADI.

The gene calls are TRBV5-6 and TRBJ1-1; 7 positions match TRBD1. Germline V gives CDR1 SGHDT, CDR2 YYEEEE. This CDR3 spans 14 amino acids. V gave up 4 bases and J gave up 4 bases; unmatched junction bases: 7. The CDR3 reads CASSIQGWVTEAFF. DNA of the CDR3: TGTGCCAGCAGCATACAGGGGTGGGTCACTGAAGCTTTCTTT.

A note on this clone: At one boundary the junction diverges from the germline segment, which might be a read error. This chain connects TRBV6-5 to TRBJ2-1, with 15 bases identical to TRBD2. Germline loops: CDR1 MNHEY, CDR2 SVGAGI. CDR3 length equals 14 residues. CDR3 DNA: TGTGCCAGCAGTTCGGGACTAGCGGGGGGCCGGGCGGTCTTC. Its protein product is CASSSGLAGGRAVF.

V is TRBV5-1 and J is TRBJ1-3; 7 bases agree with TRBD1. The CDR3 is made up of 15 amino acids. J was trimmed by 3 bases and V by 6 bases; bases with no gene match: 9. Germline V CDR1 and CDR2: SGHRS, YFSETQ. CDR3 in DNA: TGCGCCAGCACCCCGGGAGGGGGCAGTGGAAACACCATATATTTT. It is translated as CASTPGGGSGNTIYF.

The chain recombines TRBV9 with TRBJ1-3, with unresolved D. The CDR3 loop spans 18 amino acids. In germline, CDR1 is SGDLS, CDR2 YYNGEE. The V end was cut by 4 bases, the J end by 0 bases, with 20 bases between. This CDR3 reads CASSPPPQTGLSGNTIYF. The CDR3, as DNA: TGTGCCAGCAGCCCTCCGCCGCAGACCGGTCTCTCTGGAAACACCATATATTTT.

This sequence joins TRBV5-1 and TRBJ2-7, with TRBD1 as a possible D gene (6 bases). Trimming took 0 bases from V and 5 from J, leaving 15 bases between them. Germline loops: CDR1 SGHRS, CDR2 YFSETQ. The CDR3 is 15 residues long. CDR3 in amino acids: CASSLAWGLGNEQYF. CDR3 coding DNA: TGCGCCAGCAGCTTGGCCTGGGGGCTCGGGAACGAGCAGTACTTC.

The rearrangement joins TRBV2 to TRBJ1-2, with a tentative D call TRBD1 (6 bases). Trimming stripped 7 bases from V and 1 base from J, with 10 bases between. CDR3 size: 13 residues. In germline, CDR1 is SNHLY, CDR2 FYNNEI. The CDR3 reads CASKGTFNYGYTF. In DNA form, the CDR3 reads TGTGCCAGCAAAGGGACATTTAACTATGGCTACACCTTC.

V gene TRBV7-2 combines with J gene TRBJ1-1; D is ambiguous. CDR1 and CDR2 from the germline V gene are SGHTA and FQGNSA. CDR3 length: 15 residues. The V and J ends lost 2 bases and 1 base respectively, with 11 bases between them. The CDR3: CASSLSATENTEAFF. The CDR3 DNA reads as TGTGCCAGCAGCTTAAGTGCTACAGAGAACACTGAAGCTTTCTTT.